This T cell receptor beta chain was found in a study of T-cell reconstitution after alpha-beta-depleted transplantation in children. There are many counts of this clonotype. Its antigen is as yet unknown. The authors prepared the TCRbeta library with unique molecular identifiers. TCRdb reprocessed the PCR reads via MiXCR and lists one record per CDR3 protein. Seen here are fewer than 250,000 distinct CDR3 sequences, 8.2% observed once, and the top ten hold 6.3%. General observations from the study: Expanded clones from the graft, numbering several hundred, reportedly supplied alpha-beta T cells about two months after transplant. Most T-cell counts and diversity one year after the transplant came from T cells that were newly produced. Recipient T cells and thymic progenitors that survived gave rise to the high TCRbeta diversity observed at day 60 in some patients.

V shed 0 bases and J shed 8 bases, with 9 bases lying between them. Per germline, CDR1 SGHRS and CDR2 YFSETQ. CDR3 size: 13 residues. The chain links TRBV5-1 to TRBJ2-4; D possibly corresponds to TRBD2 (5 bases). The receptor was isolated from a male patient younger than 18 who had a stem cell transplant for acute lymphoblastic leukemia, so the T cells may come from the graft donor. Source: PBMCs, mostly from graft donor cells, taken 180 days after TCRalphabeta/CD19-depleted stem cell transplant. CDR3 loop: CASSLVGEYIQYF. CDR3 in DNA: TGCGCCAGCAGCTTGGTCGGGGAGTACATTCAGTACTTC.